The subject of this entry is one TCR beta chain. The antigen this receptor binds is unknown. Per-base qualities were not stored, and no clone one base away is much larger. CDR1 and CDR2 (SGHRS, YFSETQ) derive from the germline V gene. The CDR3 sequence holds 15 residues, the cysteine and phenylalanine included. Here the CDR3 DNA is all that survives: 45 bases in frame from base 1. V sheds 6 bases and J sheds 3 bases, leaving 13 bases between their ends. The CDR3 regions of human TCRbeta chains were analyzed by immunosequencing. The study's own analysis went as follows. TCRs in the repertoires were matched against a reference library of SARS-CoV-2-specific TCRs that had been generated with the MIRA antigen-specificity platform. Breadth was defined as the fraction of unique TCRs that were SARS-CoV-2-associated. Depth was defined as the fraction of total T cells that were SARS-CoV-2-associated. Using the MIRA data, every spike-specific TCR was mapped to the spike region that the TCR reacted to and assigned to either a CD4 or a CD8 class. Log10-transformed breadth and depth values were compared by one-way ANOVA with Sidak's multiple comparisons tests. TCRdb mirrors the immuneACCESS table, restricted to in-frame sequences. Some clones are absent from its copies; in checked studies, under half trace to an unresolved V gene, and the reason for the others is unknown. V, J and clone size were drawn from that table, and D and trimming were deduced from the DNA. The sample table holds 150,000 to 200,000 clones, of which about 94% were seen once. The top ten hold 7.5% to 10% of the sample.

The sample belongs to a study of T cell responses to AZD1222 COVID-19 vaccine (dated by TCRdb to 2020 to 2023). Regarding the study in general: AZD1222 recipients with second doses at about 4 weeks or about 12 weeks were pooled, because spike-specific TCR depth and breadth did not differ between schedules. A total of over 230 trial participants underwent TCR sequencing, of whom roughly 210 had received two doses of AZD1222 and 26 had received two doses of the MenACWY control vaccine. Enrollment into the trials was organized by age into subgroups of 18-55, 56-69 and 70-plus years, and those subgroups contained approximately 150, 30 and 60 TCR-sequenced participants, respectively.

In the paper's terms, the time point label means: baseline before first vaccination. Vaccinee samples came from UK trials COV001 and COV002, including a single-blind randomized controlled phase 2/3 trial of AZD1222 (ChAdOx1 nCoV-19) in healthy adults. Trial participant PBMC samples were collected at day 0 and day 28 after the second dose for TCRbeta chain sequencing. Overall results and qualifications from the work: Most participants were white British and females outnumbered males, and the authors suggested that clonal diversity may have been underestimated. Conclusions about previously exposed vaccinees are limited because only five to seven AZD1222 recipients were SARS-CoV-2 seropositive at baseline. Because no day 14 peak-response samples were available, repertoires were characterized only after the peak T cell response. After two AZD1222 doses, spike-specific TCR breadth and depth were significantly higher than at day 0 and than in MenACWY recipients. In the small 56-69-year group, the increase in depth fell short of significance, most likely because of low power. Reportedly, almost half of the unique spike-specific TCRs recognized epitopes lying outside the regions that are mutated in the B.1.351 and B.1.1.7 variants. Vaccine-associated CD4 TCRs spanned the whole spike protein, with dominant responses in regions 160-218 and 743-854.

Here the sequenced sample was peripheral blood, taken on day 0 of AZD1222 vaccination. This sequence uses TRBV5-1 and TRBJ1-6; the D gene is perhaps TRBD1, on 5 matching bases. This TCR came from an adult in good health. The base sequence is TGCGCCAGCACCCATGGAGACAGCTATAATTCACCCCTCCACTTT. This translates into CASTHGDSYNSPLHF.